Below are 24 T cell receptor beta chains sequenced from a single sample in a study of T cell clonality in common variable immunodeficiency. Some clones are missing from TCRdb's copy, which holds only in-frame ones; the method was immunoSEQ multiplex PCR. The sample holds 52,000 or so clones, and no clone turns up only once. The specimen sequenced was peripheral blood mononuclear cells. The source is a person aged 18 to 70 in good health.

In this sample, this clone turned up many times. Partial CDR3 DNA: TGCAGTGCTAGAGATCCACTAGCCACCAATGAG. Its translation is CSARDPLATNE. In full, the CDR3 is CSARDPLATNEQFF. The chain couples TRBV20-1 to TRBJ2-1; possibly TRBD2 for D (6 bases). The DNA ends 3 residues before the CDR3 does, and the rest of the CDR3 is filled in from the germline J gene. V gave up 0 bases and J gave up 6 bases, with 12 bases separating them. The CDR3 runs 14 residues. CDR1 is DFQATT, CDR2 SNEGSKA, per germline (reference sequence).

This clone was observed a few times. The read falls 3 residues short of the CDR3 end, and the missing part is taken from the germline J gene. This sequence joins TRBV18 and TRBJ2-2; D remains ambiguous. Germline-derived CDR1 and CDR2 are KGHSH and LQKENI. The CDR3 runs 14 residues. CDR3 in amino acids: CASSPSATNEKLFF. Incomplete CDR3 DNA: TGTGCCAGCTCACCCTCAGCAACTAATGAAAAG.

The sample holds many counts of this clone. The read finishes 3 residues shy of the CDR3 end, and the germline J gene is used to complete it. The chain is built from TRBV5-1 and TRBJ2-5; D is perhaps TRBD1 (6 bases). V lost 0 bases, J lost 1 base, and 13 bases lay in between. CDR1 SGHRS and CDR2 YFSETQ come from the germline V gene. The CDR3 sequence is 16 residues long. This CDR3 is CASSLAPGRGQETQYF. CDR3 bases read: TGCGCCAGCAGCTTGGCACCGGGCAGGGGCCAAGAGACC.

In this sample, this clone turned up many times. The read is 3 residues too short to cover the CDR3 end, so that end is filled in from the germline J gene. The V call is TRBV19, the J call TRBJ2-6; TRBD2 agrees at 10 bases. The germline CDR1 and CDR2 sequences are LNHDA and SQIVND (reference sequence). CDR3 length: 21 amino acids. V lost 0 bases to trimming and J lost 4 bases; unmatched junction nucleotides: 15. Incomplete CDR3 DNA: TGTGCCAGTAGTATAGAAGTCGGTGCGGCTAGCGGGAGCTCCGGGGCCAACGTC. Its protein is CASSIEVGAASGSSGANV. The complete CDR3 protein is CASSIEVGAASGSSGANVLTF.

As to this clone: The missing CDR3 end, 3 residues past where the read stops, is filled in from the germline J gene. The chain links TRBV6-1 to TRBJ1-4, with a tentative D call TRBD1 (5 bases). Germline CDR1 MNHNS, CDR2 SASEGT. The CDR3 loop spans 16 amino acids. V lost 0 bases and J lost 6, with 14 bases in between. The DNA read from the CDR3 is TGTGCCAGCAGTGAAGCGCCCCCGGGGGTCGATGAAAAA. It yields the protein CASSEAPPGVDEK. The whole CDR3 sequence is CASSEAPPGVDEKLFF.

The table lists this clone with many counts. Coverage ceases 3 residues before the CDR3 finishes, and the germline J gene fills in the end. The V gene is TRBV5-1, the J gene TRBJ2-3; 11 nucleotides match TRBD2. With V trimmed by 4 bases and J by 0 bases, 7 bases remained unmatched. Per germline, CDR1 SGHRS and CDR2 YFSETQ. This CDR3 has 17 residues. The CDR3 loop reads CASSVLGLAESTDTQYF. The part of the CDR3 DNA that was read is TGCGCCAGCAGCGTATTGGGACTAGCGGAAAGCACAGATACG.

This clone was recorded many times. The CDR3 is cut off 3 residues early in the read; its end comes from the germline J gene. The chain combines TRBV7-9 with TRBJ1-2; no firm D call. The germline V gene has CDR1 SEHNR and CDR2 FQNEAQ (reference sequence). The CDR3 totals 14 residues. The CDR3 loop is CASSPKEGERSYTF. Partial CDR3 DNA: TGTGCCAGCAGCCCAAAGGAGGGTGAACGAAGC.

Worth noting for this clone: With the read ending 3 residues before the CDR3 end, the germline J gene is used to fill in that end. The V gene is TRBV5-3, the J gene TRBJ1-4; D gene unclear. TRBV5-3 is known as an ORF, though its function is uncertain. Trimming removed 4 bases from V and 4 bases from J, with 5 bases in between. This CDR3 contains 12 residues. CDR3 protein: CARSPGNEKLFF. Incomplete CDR3 DNA: TGTGCCAGAAGCCCCGGTAATGAAAAA.

This clone was recorded at least ten times. Sequencing ends 3 residues short of the CDR3 end; the germline J gene provides the rest. The chain combines TRBV30 with TRBJ2-7; TRBD1 agrees at 8 bases. This CDR3 region has 13 residues. Unmatched junction bases numbered 8, after V lost 5 bases and J lost 5 bases. CDR1 GTSNPN and CDR2 SVGIG come from the germline V gene (reference sequence). The sequenced CDR3 bases are TGTGCCTGGTTAAGGACAGGGAACAACGAG. Protein: CAWLRTGNNE. In full, the CDR3 reads CAWLRTGNNEQYF.

This clone was recorded many times. The read gets to within 3 residues of the CDR3 end, and the germline J gene fills in the rest. V and J are TRBV6-1 and TRBJ2-5; a possible D gene is TRBD2 (6 bases). The CDR3 runs to 14 residues. CDR1 is MNHNS and CDR2 is SASEGT in the germline V gene. The V gene lost 2 bases and the J gene lost 5 bases, with 12 bases spanning the gap. The CDR3 DNA, read in part, is TGTGCCAGCAGTGAAATCGGTGGGGGGGAGACC. Its translation is CASSEIGGGET. The whole CDR3 protein is CASSEIGGGETQYF.

This clone was counted ten times or more. The same CDR3 is also encoded by other DNA sequences in this sample. The CDR3 bases that were read are TGTGCCAGCAGCTTAGTACAGCCGGACAAGGGCACC. Residues: CASSLVQPDKGT. Given in full, the CDR3 is CASSLVQPDKGTIYF. V usage is TRBV7-9 and J usage is TRBJ1-3, with D possibly TRBD1 on 5 matching bases. The read stops 3 residues short of the end of the CDR3; the missing end is completed from the germline J gene. Germline-derived CDR1 and CDR2 are SEHNR and FQNEAQ (reference sequence). The ends were cut back, 1 base at V and 9 bases at J, with 16 bases in the middle. The CDR3 has 15 residues.

This clone was seen at least ten times. The read falls 3 residues short of the CDR3 end, and the missing part is taken from the germline J gene. This chain uses TRBV19 with TRBJ1-5; no clear D gene. CDR3 length equals 14 residues. With 3 bases removed from V and 0 bases from J, the gap between germline ends came to 6 bases. Germline values: CDR1 LNHDA, CDR2 SQIVND (reference sequence). The CDR3 loop is CASSIQNSNQPQHF. The sequenced CDR3 bases are TGTGCCAGTAGTATTCAGAATAGCAATCAGCCC.

The table lists this clone with many counts. Sequencing ends 3 residues short of the CDR3 end; the germline J gene provides the rest. The chain recombines TRBV6-2 or TRBV6-3 with TRBJ1-2, with a possible D match to TRBD1 (6 bases). The V gene lost 5 bases and the J gene lost 7 bases, with 14 bases spanning the gap. From germline, CDR1 is MNHEY and CDR2 SVGEGT. This CDR3 has 13 residues. The CDR3: CASSPGTPGGYTF. The part of the CDR3 DNA that was read is TGTGCCAGCAGTCCCGGGACACCCGGTGGC.

Ten or more counts support this clone. The read ends 3 residues shy of where the CDR3 ends; the end is completed using the germline J gene. The chain links TRBV5-1 to TRBJ2-1, with D hard to call. Trimming pared 1 base from V and 7 bases from J, leaving 21 bases between. Germline V gene data show CDR1 as SGHRS and CDR2 as YFSETQ. This CDR3 has 17 residues. Partial CDR3 DNA: TGCGCCAGCAGCTTGACATTCCGTAACCCAGATCCAAATGAG. This gives the protein CASSLTFRNPDPNE. The complete CDR3 protein is CASSLTFRNPDPNEQFF.

Note on this clone: The read ends 3 residues shy of where the CDR3 ends; the end is completed using the germline J gene. V is TRBV7-6 and J is TRBJ1-1; tentative D call: TRBD1 (6 bases). The germline gives CDR1 SGHVS, CDR2 FNYEAQ. Trimming cost V 1 base and J 6 bases, with 9 bases left between them. The CDR3 runs to 13 residues. The covered CDR3 bases are TGTGCCAGCAGCTTAGGGGACACTCCTGAA. Protein sequence: CASSLGDTPE. The CDR3 reads in full as CASSLGDTPEAFF. Looking up the rest from reference TRBV7-6 and TRBJ1-1 gives the full variable domain: GAGVSQSPRYKVTKRGQDVALRCDPISGHVSLYWYRQALGQGPEFLTYFNYEAQQDKSGLPNDRFSAERPEGSISTLTIQRTEQRDSAMYRCASSLGDTPEAFFGQGTRLTVV.

This clone appeared many times. CDR3 DNA (partial): TGCGCCAGCAGCTCCGGGACAGCAGATGAAAAA. Translating gives CASSSGTADEK. Given in full, the CDR3 is CASSSGTADEKLFF. This chain joins TRBV5-1 and TRBJ1-4, with 7 nucleotides matching TRBD1. The read gets to within 3 residues of the CDR3 end, and the germline J gene fills in the rest. Germline CDR1 reads SGHRS; CDR2 reads YFSETQ. The CDR3 spans 14 residues. J lost 6 bases, V lost 3 bases, and 5 bases had no gene match.

This clone was recorded at least ten times. The CDR3 is cut off 3 residues early in the read; its end comes from the germline J gene. V gene TRBV7-2 combines with J gene TRBJ1-2, with 7 bases fitting TRBD1. This CDR3 has 15 residues. Germline-derived CDR1 and CDR2 are SGHTA and FQGNSA. The sequenced CDR3 bases are TGTGCCAGCAGCTTAGCCCAGGGGGTGGGTGGAGGC. Translating gives CASSLAQGVGGG. The entire CDR3 protein reads CASSLAQGVGGGYTF.

In its sample, this clone was seen many times. The read ends 3 residues early relative to the CDR3; the germline J gene fills the gap. This rearrangement joins TRBV28 to TRBJ1-4; 9 nucleotides align to TRBD1. CDR3 length: 12 residues. Germline V gene sequence: CDR1 MDHEN, CDR2 SYDVKM. CDR3 bases read: TGTGCCAGCAGCAAGGACAGGGGAGTA. Translating gives CASSKDRGV. The whole CDR3 reads CASSKDRGVLFF. Together with reference TRBV28 and TRBJ1-4, the CDR3 gives the full variable domain: DVKVTQSSRYLVKRTGEKVFLECVQDMDHENMFWYRQDPGLGLRLIYFSYDVKMKEKGDIPEGYSVSREKKERFSLILESASTNQTSMYLCASSKDRGVLFFGSGTQLSVL.

The table lists this clone with many counts. From the germline J gene comes the end of the CDR3, since the read stops 3 residues before it. The chain uses TRBV7-9 and TRBJ2-3; 10 bases match TRBD2. The CDR3 sequence is 15 residues long. In germline, CDR1 is SEHNR, CDR2 FQNEAQ (reference sequence). The V segment lost 3 bases and the J segment 0 bases; nucleotides outside the gene matches: 0. Partial CDR3 DNA: TGTGCCAGCAGCTTTAGCGGGGGGAGCACAGATACG. Translating gives CASSFSGGSTDT. The CDR3 reads in full as CASSFSGGSTDTQYF. Drawing the rest from reference TRBV7-9 and TRBJ2-3, the complete variable domain is DTGVSQNPRHKITKRGQNVTFRCDPISEHNRLYWYRQTLGQGPEFLTYFQNEAQLEKSRLLSDRFSAERPKGSFSTLEIQRTEQGDSAMYLCASSFSGGSTDTQYFGPGTRLTVL.

Only a few counts were recorded for this clone. The read is 3 residues too short to cover the CDR3 end, so that end is filled in from the germline J gene. The gene calls are TRBV6-1 and TRBJ1-5; D is perhaps TRBD1 (5 bases). Trimming shortened V by 2 bases and J by 9 bases, and 20 bases separated the two germline ends. The CDR3 length is 16 residues. Germline V lookup: CDR1 MNHNS, CDR2 SASEGT. CDR3: CASSEIAGEGLPPQHF. The part of the CDR3 DNA that was read is TGTGCCAGCAGTGAAATAGCGGGGGAAGGTTTGCCGCCC.

This clone was found many times. The DNA ends 3 residues before the CDR3 does, and the rest of the CDR3 is filled in from the germline J gene. The chain combines TRBV20-1 with TRBJ1-4; 7 nucleotides agree with TRBD1. The CDR3 is made up of 12 amino acids. The junction had 3 bases not matched to a gene; V was cut back by 4 bases and J by 7 bases. Germline V lookup: CDR1 DFQATT, CDR2 SNEGSKA (reference sequence). CDR3 protein: CSATGTAEKLFF. Incomplete CDR3 DNA: TGCAGTGCTACCGGGACAGCTGAAAAA.

This clone appeared many times. The read gets to within 3 residues of the CDR3 end, and the germline J gene fills in the rest. V is TRBV7-9 and J is TRBJ1-4; 7 bases are a match to TRBD1. V lost 3 bases to trimming and J lost 7 bases; unmatched junction nucleotides: 8. The CDR3 totals 15 residues. CDR1 is SEHNR and CDR2 is FQNEAQ in the germline V gene (reference sequence). The sequenced part of the CDR3 DNA is TGTGCCAGCAGCTTGTTGGGGGACAGATTTGAAAAA. Amino acids: CASSLLGDRFEK. The whole CDR3 protein reads CASSLLGDRFEKLFF. Using reference TRBV7-9 and TRBJ1-4 for the parts outside the CDR3, the full variable domain is DTGVSQNPRHKITKRGQNVTFRCDPISEHNRLYWYRQTLGQGPEFLTYFQNEAQLEKSRLLSDRFSAERPKGSFSTLEIQRTEQGDSAMYLCASSLLGDRFEKLFFGSGTQLSVL.

In its sample, this clone was seen many times. Incomplete CDR3 DNA: TGTGCCAGCAGTTACTTCCCCGGGACAGAGTATGGC. Its protein product is CASSYFPGTEYG. The CDR3 in full is CASSYFPGTEYGYTF. The V call is TRBV6-2 or TRBV6-3, the J call TRBJ1-2; 7 bases are shared with TRBD1. Read sequence stops 3 residues before the CDR3 end, and the germline J gene provides the missing end. This CDR3 has 15 amino acids. Trimming at V came to 1 base and at J to 5 bases, leaving 7 bases not matched to a gene. Germline values: CDR1 MNHEY, CDR2 SVGEGT.

The sample holds many counts of this clone. The CDR3 end lies 3 residues beyond the end of the read and is filled in from the germline J gene. The rearrangement links TRBV12-3 or TRBV12-4 to TRBJ2-2; 8 bases fit TRBD1. V lost 6 bases to trimming and J lost 4 bases; unmatched junction nucleotides: 7. The CDR3 has 15 residues. CDR3 DNA (partial): TGTGCCAGCAGGGGTCAGGGGGCGGGCACCGGGGAG. It is translated as CASRGQGAGTGE. The entire CDR3 protein reads CASRGQGAGTGELFF.